This T cell receptor (beta chain) comes out of a study of molecular identifiers for immune sequencing clone quantification. Study outcomes and limitations: Spiked-in Jurkat TCR RNA corresponding to one cell was reported as detectable against approximately 900,000 naive cells. In CMV-specific effectors, clones above 20 copies held over 99% of molecules; naive, under 1%.

This clonotype was found once. Its antigen is unidentified. At one end the junction does not follow the germline gene, possibly because of a read error. Previously published methods and listed TCR primers were used for the bulk TCR libraries. Each CDR3 protein is one row after TCRdb ran MiXCR on the PCR reads. The repertoire holds tens of thousands of distinct CDR3 sequences, with under 30% as singletons. There are 16 residues in the CDR3. Per germline, CDR1 SEHNR and CDR2 FQNEAQ (reference sequence). This TCR came from a human donor in good health. Some libraries in this study had Jurkat cell RNA spiked in. The genes are TRBV7-9 and TRBJ2-3; 12 nucleotides match TRBD2. Sequencing used naive CD8+ T cells from blood, with Jurkat cell RNA spiked in. Subset in this sample: FACS-sorted CD8+CD4-CCR7+CD45RA+ naive T cells. Written as DNA, the CDR3 is TGTGCCGGCAGCGGTCTAGCGGGAGGGAGCACAGATACGCAGTATTTT. Protein product: CAGSGLAGGSTDTQYF.